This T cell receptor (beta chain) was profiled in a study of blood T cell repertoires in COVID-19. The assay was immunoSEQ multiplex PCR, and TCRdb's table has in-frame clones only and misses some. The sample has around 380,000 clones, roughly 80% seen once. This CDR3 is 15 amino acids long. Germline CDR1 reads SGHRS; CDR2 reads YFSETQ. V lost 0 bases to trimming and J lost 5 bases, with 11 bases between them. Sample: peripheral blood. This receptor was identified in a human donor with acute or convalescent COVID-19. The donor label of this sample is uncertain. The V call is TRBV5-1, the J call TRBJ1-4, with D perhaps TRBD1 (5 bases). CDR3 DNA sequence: TGCGCCAGCAGCTTGGCCGCGGGACCCAATGAAAAACTGTTTTTT. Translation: CASSLAAGPNEKLFF.